The source of this TCR beta chain is a study of control samples from healthy donors and cancer patients. The junction had 1 base not matched to a gene; V was cut back by 2 bases and J by 0 bases. The CDR3 contains 15 residues. From germline, CDR1 is MNHEY and CDR2 SVGAGI. Here immunoSEQ multiplex PCR was the method, and the copy in TCRdb shows in-frame clones only, minus some. The table has some 120,000 clones, approximately 92% seen once. The sample comprised PBMCs. The sequence was collected from a man older than 75 with head and neck cancer. The chain recombines TRBV6-5 with TRBJ2-1; 7 bases map to TRBD1. The CDR3: CASSYDRASYNEQFF. The CDR3 bases are TGTGCCAGCAGTTACGACAGGGCCTCCTACAATGAGCAGTTCTTC.